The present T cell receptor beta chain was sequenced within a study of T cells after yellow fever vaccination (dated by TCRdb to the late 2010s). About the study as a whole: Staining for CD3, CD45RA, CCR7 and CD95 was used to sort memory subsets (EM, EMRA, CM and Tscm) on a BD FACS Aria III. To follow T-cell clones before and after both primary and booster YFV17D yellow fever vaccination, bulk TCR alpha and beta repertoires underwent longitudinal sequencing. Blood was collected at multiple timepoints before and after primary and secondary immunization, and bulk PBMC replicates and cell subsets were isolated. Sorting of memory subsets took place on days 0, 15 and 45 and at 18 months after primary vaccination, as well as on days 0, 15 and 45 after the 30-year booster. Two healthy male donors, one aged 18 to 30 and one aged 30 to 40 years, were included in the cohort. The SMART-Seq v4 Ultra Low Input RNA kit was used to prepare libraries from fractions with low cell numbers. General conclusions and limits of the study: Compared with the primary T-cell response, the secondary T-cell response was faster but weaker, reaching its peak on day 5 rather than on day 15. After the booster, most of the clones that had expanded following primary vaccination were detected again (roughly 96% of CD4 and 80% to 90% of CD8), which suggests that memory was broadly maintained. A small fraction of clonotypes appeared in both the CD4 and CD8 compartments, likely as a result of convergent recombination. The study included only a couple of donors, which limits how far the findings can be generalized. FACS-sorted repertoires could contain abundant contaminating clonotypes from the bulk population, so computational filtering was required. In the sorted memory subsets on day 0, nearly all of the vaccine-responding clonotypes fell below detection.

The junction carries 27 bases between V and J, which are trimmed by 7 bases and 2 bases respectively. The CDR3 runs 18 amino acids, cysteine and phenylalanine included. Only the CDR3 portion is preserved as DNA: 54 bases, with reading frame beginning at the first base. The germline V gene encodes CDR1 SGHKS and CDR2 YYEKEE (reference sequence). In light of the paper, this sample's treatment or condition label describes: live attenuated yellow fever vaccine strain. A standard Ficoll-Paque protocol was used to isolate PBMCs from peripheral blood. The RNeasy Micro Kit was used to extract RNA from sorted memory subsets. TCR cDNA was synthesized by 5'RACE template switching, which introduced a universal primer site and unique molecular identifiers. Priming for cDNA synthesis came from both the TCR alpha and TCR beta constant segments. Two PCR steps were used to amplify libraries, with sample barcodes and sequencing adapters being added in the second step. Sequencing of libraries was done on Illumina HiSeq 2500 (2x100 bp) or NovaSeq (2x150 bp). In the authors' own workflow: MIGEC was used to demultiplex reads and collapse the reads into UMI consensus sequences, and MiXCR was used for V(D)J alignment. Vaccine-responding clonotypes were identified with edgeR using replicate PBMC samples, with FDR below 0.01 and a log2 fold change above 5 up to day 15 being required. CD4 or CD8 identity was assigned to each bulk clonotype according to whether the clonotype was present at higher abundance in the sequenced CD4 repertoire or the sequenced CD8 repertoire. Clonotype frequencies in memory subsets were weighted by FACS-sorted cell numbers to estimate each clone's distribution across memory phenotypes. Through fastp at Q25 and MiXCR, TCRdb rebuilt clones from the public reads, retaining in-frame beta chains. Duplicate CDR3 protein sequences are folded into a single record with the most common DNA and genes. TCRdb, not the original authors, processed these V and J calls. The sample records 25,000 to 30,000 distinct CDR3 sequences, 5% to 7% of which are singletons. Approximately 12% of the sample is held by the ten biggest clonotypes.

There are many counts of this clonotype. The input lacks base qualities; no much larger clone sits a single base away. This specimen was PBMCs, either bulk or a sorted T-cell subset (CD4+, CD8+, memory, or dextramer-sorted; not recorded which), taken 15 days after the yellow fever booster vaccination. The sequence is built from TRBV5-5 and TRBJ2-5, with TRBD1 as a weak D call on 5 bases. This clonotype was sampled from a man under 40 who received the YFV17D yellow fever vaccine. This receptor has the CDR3 CASGPVGNLGVVQETQYF. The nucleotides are TGTGCCAGCGGCCCCGTAGGGAACCTAGGGGTGGTTCAAGAGACCCAGTACTTC.